At least ten counts were recorded for the clone carrying this TCR beta chain. The CDR3 length is 13 residues. The V and J ends lost 10 bases and 1 base respectively, with 13 bases between them. With iRepertoire HTBI primers and Arm-PCR of CDR3 regions, TCR beta libraries were built. TCRdb fed the multiplex PCR reads into MiXCR, producing one record per CDR3 protein. This sample has 440,000 or so distinct CDR3 sequences; about 15% occur once, and the top ten carry around 15%. The sample is drawn from a study of regulatory T cells in long-lasting Graves disease. Time point denoted: newly diagnosed GD, antithyroid drugs for less than 3 months. PBMC-derived RNA was used for the TCR library. The same specimen was also included in a second study, on T cells in Graves' hyperthyroidism and ophthalmopathy. This second report adds: HTBI primers were the set used in a first-round RT-PCR of the TCR CDR3. Using 13 V-J features, a model discriminated ophthalmopathy from stable hyperthyroidism.

This chain links TRBV12-3 or TRBV12-4 with TRBJ2-5, with unresolved D. The TCR sequence derives from a woman aged 25 to 39 with Graves disease. This material consisted of peripheral blood mononuclear cells (PBMCs), taken at new diagnosis, from a patient treated with antithyroid drugs. CDR3 DNA sequence: TGTGCCATCTTCCAGAAGGTCCAAGAGACCCAGTACTTC. Protein sequence: CAIFQKVQETQYF.